The clone carrying this T cell receptor (beta chain) is medium-sized. Unique molecular identifiers were attached to individual cDNA molecules within the library. A single record per CDR3 protein comes from TCRdb applying MiXCR to the RACE reads. The table includes 79,000 or so distinct CDR3 sequences, 10% to 13% detected once. Time point given: patch test 1, 2 weeks after DPC sensitization. Treatment denoted: therapeutic diphenylcyclopropenone sensitization with weekly scalp DPC. These data are taken from a study of human T cells and chemical hapten exposure. Across the study: Diphenylcyclopropenone was applied weekly to patients' scalps across the roughly 23-week study. Alopecia areata, totalis or universalis affected patients, mainly female.

Trimming took off 1 base at V and 6 bases at J, with 12 bases between the two ends. Looked up from germline, CDR1 is SGHTA and CDR2 is FQGNSA. This CDR3 contains 15 residues. This clonotype was obtained from a woman aged 45-65 years with alopecia areata. Some clones in this sample may be carry-over from other donors' samples. The rearrangement joins TRBV7-2 to TRBJ1-4; possibly TRBD1 for D (6 bases). This material consisted of whole blood, taken in connection with sensitization to the hapten diphenylcyclopropenone (DPC). DNA for the CDR3: TGTGCCAGCAGCTTAGAGGCAGGGGCGGATGAAAAACTGTTTTTT. Translating it yields CASSLEAGADEKLFF.